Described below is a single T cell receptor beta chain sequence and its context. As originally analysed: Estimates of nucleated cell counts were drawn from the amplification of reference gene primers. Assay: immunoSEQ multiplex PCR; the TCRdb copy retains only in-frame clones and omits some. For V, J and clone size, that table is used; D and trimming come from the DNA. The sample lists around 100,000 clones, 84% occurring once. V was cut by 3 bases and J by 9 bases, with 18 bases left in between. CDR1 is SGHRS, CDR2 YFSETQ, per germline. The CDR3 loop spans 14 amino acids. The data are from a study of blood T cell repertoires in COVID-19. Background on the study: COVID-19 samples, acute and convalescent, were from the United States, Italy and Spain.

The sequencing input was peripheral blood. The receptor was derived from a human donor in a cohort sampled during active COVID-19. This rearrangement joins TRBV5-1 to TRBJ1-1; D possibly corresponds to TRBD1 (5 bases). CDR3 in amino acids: CASSSSNGQGKAFF. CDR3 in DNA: TGCGCCAGCAGCTCGTCTAACGGGCAGGGTAAAGCTTTCTTT.